Below are 28 T cell receptor beta chains sequenced from a single sample in a study of blood T cell repertoires in COVID-19. Profiled with immunoSEQ multiplex PCR; TCRdb holds only in-frame clones, not every one. The data hold under 200,000 clones, with 80% observed a single time. Sequenced: peripheral blood. These receptors were taken from a man in his 60s with acute or convalescent COVID-19.

V is TRBV3-1 (or the pseudogene TRBV3-2) and J is TRBJ2-1; TRBD2 aligns across 12 bases. The CDR3 extends over 15 amino acids. Trimming removed 6 bases from V and 5 bases from J; junction bases left unmatched: 5. The germline CDR1 and CDR2 sequences are LGHDT and YNNKEL (reference sequence). The CDR3 region has the DNA TGTGCCAGCAGTAAAAGACTAGCGGGAGACAATGAGCAGTTCTTC. Translation gives CASSKRLAGDNEQFF.

The chain is built from TRBV5-6 and TRBJ2-3, with 10 bases identical to TRBD1. The CDR3 runs to 16 residues. V shed 5 bases, J shed 3 bases, and the junction held 9 bases outside the gene matches. Germline CDR1 SGHDT, CDR2 YYEEEE. CDR3 coding DNA: TGTGCCAGCAGTCCTTCGGGACAGGGGTCAACAGATACGCAGTATTTT. It yields the protein CASSPSGQGSTDTQYF.

This clone was found a few times. The chain employs TRBV2 and TRBJ1-2; 9 nucleotides agree with TRBD1. The CDR3 is 15 amino acids. Germline CDR1 reads SNHLY; CDR2 reads FYNNEI. With 9 bases clipped from V and 5 bases from J, the junction kept 13 bases outside the gene matches. CDR3 sequence (DNA): TGTGCCAGGGAAACTACAGGGGGCGAAAAGTATGGCTACACCTTC. Protein sequence: CARETTGGEKYGYTF.

The rearrangement links TRBV19 to TRBJ1-6; D might be TRBD1 (6 bases). CDR1 and CDR2 from the germline V gene are LNHDA and SQIVND (reference sequence). The CDR3 is 16 amino acids. The V and J ends lost 5 bases and 3 bases respectively, with 14 bases between them. CDR3 amino acids: CASSAATGSYNSPLHF. The CDR3 nucleotides read TGTGCCAGTAGTGCCGCGACAGGAAGCTATAATTCACCCCTCCACTTT.

This clone occurred once. The CDR3 DNA follows: TGTGCCACCAGCTCCGTCCGGGACAGGGATTATTCACCCCTCCACTTT. Its protein product is CATSSVRDRDYSPLHF. This chain connects TRBV15 to TRBJ1-6; TRBD1 agrees at 9 bases. This CDR3 is 16 amino acids long. The V gene's germline CDR1 is LNHNV and CDR2 YYDKDF (reference sequence). The J segment lost 8 bases and the V segment lost 5 bases, leaving 10 bases of the junction unmatched.

The rearrangement uses TRBV2 and TRBJ2-1, with 7 bases identical to TRBD1. The CDR3 spans 13 residues. The V and J ends lost 8 bases and 5 bases, in that order; junction bases with no gene match: 6. Germline V lookup: CDR1 SNHLY, CDR2 FYNNEI. CDR3 DNA sequence: TGTGCCAGCTCCGGGACAGCCGACAATGAGCAGTTCTTC. Its protein product is CASSGTADNEQFF.

This chain uses TRBV29-1 with TRBJ2-3, with D unresolved. V was clipped by 4 bases and J by 1 base, with 6 bases between them. The germline CDR1 and CDR2 sequences are SQVTM and ANQGSEA. The CDR3 spans 12 residues. The CDR3 sequence is CSVVLRTDTQYF. In nucleotides, the CDR3 is TGCAGCGTTGTCCTTCGCACAGATACGCAGTATTTT.

CDR3 amino acids: CSAKGSYEQYF. The CDR3 bases are TGCAGTGCTAAGGGGTCCTACGAGCAGTACTTC. V usage is TRBV20-1 and J usage is TRBJ2-7, with D maybe TRBD1 (5 bases). CDR1 is DFQATT and CDR2 is SNEGSKA in the germline V gene (reference sequence). The CDR3 loop spans 11 amino acids. The V end lost 4 bases, the J end lost 1 base, and 5 bases lay between the germline ends.

The rearrangement uses TRBV19 and TRBJ1-2; no reliable D call. Germline V lookup: CDR1 LNHDA, CDR2 SQIVND (reference sequence). The CDR3 is made up of 14 amino acids. Trimming took off 10 bases at V and 1 base at J, with 16 bases between the two ends. The CDR3 region has the DNA TGTGCCACCCAAGGAAGTGCGGGTAACTATGGCTACACCTTC. Protein product: CATQGSAGNYGYTF. Drawing the rest from reference TRBV19 and TRBJ1-2, the complete variable domain is DGGITQSPKYLFRKEGQNVTLSCEQNLNHDAMYWYRQDPGQGLRLIYYSQIVNDFQKGDIAEGYSVSREKKESFPLTVTSAQKNPTAFYLCATQGSAGNYGYTFGSGTRLTVV.

The sample holds one count of this clone. The J gene is TRBJ1-1, the V gene TRBV6-5, with D maybe TRBD1 (5 bases). Between the trimmed V and J ends, which lost 8 bases and 0 bases, there was a span of 13 bases. This CDR3 region has 14 residues. Germline CDR1 reads MNHEY; CDR2 reads SVGAGI. CDR3 bases: TGTGCCAGCGGATCCGGGACTCTGAACACTGAAGCTTTCTTT. It is translated as CASGSGTLNTEAFF.

In its sample, this clone was seen once. J is TRBJ1-2 and V is TRBV10-3; tentatively, D is TRBD1 (6 bases). Trimming stripped 6 bases from V and 5 bases from J, with 16 bases between. Germline V CDR1 and CDR2: ENHRY, SYGVKD. This CDR3 is 14 amino acids long. The CDR3 is CAIRQHGTNYGYTF. CDR3 DNA: TGTGCCATCAGACAACACGGGACAAATTATGGCTACACCTTC.

The rearrangement joins TRBV3-1 (or the pseudogene TRBV3-2) to TRBJ2-2; weak D call: TRBD2 (5 bases). The CDR3 is made up of 17 amino acids. Germline V gene data show CDR1 as LGHDT and CDR2 as YNNKEL (reference sequence). Trimming took off 2 bases at V and 1 base at J, with 14 bases between the two ends. CDR3 DNA: TGTGCCAGCAGCCAACAGCTAGCCCAGTTGAACACCGGGGAGCTGTTTTTT. Residues: CASSQQLAQLNTGELFF.

The chain couples TRBV5-1 to TRBJ2-3; D possibly corresponds to TRBD1 (6 bases). CDR3 length equals 14 residues. Germline CDR1 and CDR2: SGHRS and YFSETQ. V was shortened by 4 bases and J by 3 bases, with 12 bases between the two germline ends. CDR3 residues: CASSKGQETDTQYF. The CDR3 region has the DNA TGCGCCAGCAGCAAGGGACAAGAAACAGATACGCAGTATTTT.

The chain employs TRBV6-5 and TRBJ2-3; D is ambiguous. V lost 5 bases and J lost 2, with 8 bases in between. The germline V gene encodes CDR1 MNHEY and CDR2 SVGAGI. This CDR3 is built from 13 residues. The CDR3 here is CASSTPLTDTQYF. The DNA of the CDR3 is TGTGCCAGCAGTACACCCCTCACAGATACGCAGTATTTT.

The rearrangement uses TRBV5-8 and TRBJ2-7, with no clear D. The ends were cut back, 4 bases at V and 9 bases at J, with 14 bases in the middle. The CDR3 loop spans 12 amino acids. Germline CDR1 reads SGHTS; CDR2 reads YDEGEE. This chain's CDR3 is CASSQAIVAQYF. The CDR3 DNA sequence: TGTGCCAGCAGCCAGGCAATCGTTGCGCAGTACTTC. The full variable domain, in which reference TRBV5-8 and TRBJ2-7 provide the parts outside the CDR3, is EAGVTQSPTHLIKTRGQQATLRCSPISGHTSVYWYQQALGLGLQFLLWYDEGEERNRGNFPPRFSGRQFPNYSSELNVNALELEDSALYLCASSQAIVAQYFGPGTRLTVT.

This clone has only one observation. The genes are TRBV7-2 and TRBJ1-2, with D uncertain. Germline V gene data show CDR1 as SGHTA and CDR2 as FQGNSA. The CDR3 has 14 amino acids. The germline V and J ends were trimmed by 1 base and 3 bases, with 9 bases remaining between them. CDR3 sequence reads: CASSLGGSHYGYTF. The CDR3, as DNA: TGTGCCAGCAGCTTAGGAGGCAGCCACTATGGCTACACCTTC.

The CDR3 bases are TGTGCCAGCAGTCTAAGCCCGGGAGAGCAGTTCTTC. The encoded protein is CASSLSPGEQFF. This chain links TRBV12-3 or TRBV12-4 with TRBJ2-1; a possible D gene is TRBD2 (5 bases). There are 12 residues in the CDR3. The V gene lost 5 bases and the J gene lost 10 bases, with 12 bases spanning the gap.

Only one count was recorded for this clone. V is TRBV10-3 and J is TRBJ2-1; 10 positions agree with TRBD2. CDR3 length equals 16 residues. The V segment lost 2 bases and the J segment 10 bases; nucleotides outside the gene matches: 11. Germline assignment: CDR1 ENHRY and CDR2 SYGVKD. The CDR3 loop reads CAISEGRLAGDDEQFF. Written as DNA, the CDR3 is TGTGCCATCAGTGAGGGGCGGCTAGCGGGAGATGACGAGCAGTTCTTC.

The genes are TRBV28 and TRBJ1-2; TRBD1 matches 10 bases. This CDR3 has 16 amino acids. CDR1 is MDHEN, CDR2 SYDVKM, per germline. J was trimmed by 5 bases and V by 1 base; bases with no gene match: 7. The CDR3 DNA follows: TGTGCCAGCAGTTTATTATGGACAGGGGGGGATTATGGCTACACCTTC. It codes for CASSLLWTGGDYGYTF.

The gene calls are TRBV19 and TRBJ2-5; D is perhaps TRBD1 (5 bases). The CDR3 runs to 14 residues. CDR1 is LNHDA, CDR2 SQIVND, per germline (reference sequence). Trimming pared 5 bases from V and 5 bases from J, leaving 15 bases between. The CDR3 loop is CASSQNRNAETQYF. In DNA, the CDR3 is TGTGCCAGTAGTCAAAACAGGAACGCGGAGACCCAGTACTTC.

This clone was recorded once. The chain links TRBV6-6 to TRBJ1-1, with a tentative D call TRBD1 (5 bases). With 6 bases removed from V and 3 bases from J, the gap between germline ends came to 11 bases. The CDR3 contains 13 residues. Germline loops: CDR1 MNHNY, CDR2 SVGAGI (reference sequence). CDR3 protein: CASSLGVDTEAFF. CDR3 bases: TGTGCCAGCAGCCTAGGGGTTGACACTGAAGCTTTCTTT.

The DNA of the CDR3 is TGTGCCAGCAGCGCCTTCGACAGCCAAGCGTACAATGAGCAGTTCTTC. Translating gives CASSAFDSQAYNEQFF. The rearrangement links TRBV9 to TRBJ2-1; tentative D call: TRBD1 (5 bases). The length of the CDR3 is 16 residues. CDR1 and CDR2 from the germline V gene are SGDLS and YYNGEE. Trimming removed 3 bases from V and 4 bases from J, with 17 bases in between. The whole variable domain, remainder taken from reference TRBV9 and TRBJ2-1, is DSGVTQTPKHLITATGQRVTLRCSPRSGDLSVYWYQQSLDQGLQFLIQYYNGEERAKGNILERFSAQQFPDLHSELNLSSLELGDSALYFCASSAFDSQAYNEQFFGPGTRLTVL.

The DNA for the CDR3 is TGTGCCACCAGTAAGCCCCCCCCGATATATAGGGGGCGTGCTCCCCAGAGACAAGAGACCCAGTACTTC. Residues: CATSKPPPIYRGRAPQRQETQYF. V usage is TRBV24-1 and J usage is TRBJ2-5; 7 positions match TRBD1. Trimming at V came to 6 bases and at J to 2 bases, leaving 32 bases not matched to a gene. The CDR3 totals 23 residues. Looked up from germline, CDR1 is KGHDR and CDR2 is SFDVKD.

This clone was counted only a few times. The chain recombines TRBV19 with TRBJ2-3, with a weak D call TRBD2 (5 bases). CDR3 size: 17 residues. Trimming cost V 5 bases and J 2 bases, with 20 bases left between them. The germline V gene has CDR1 LNHDA and CDR2 SQIVND (reference sequence). CDR3 in amino acids: CASSEDSTNHFTDTQYF. In nucleotides, the CDR3 is TGTGCCAGTAGTGAGGACTCTACGAATCATTTCACAGATACGCAGTATTTT. Variable domain in full (rest from reference TRBV19 and TRBJ2-3): DGGITQSPKYLFRKEGQNVTLSCEQNLNHDAMYWYRQDPGQGLRLIYYSQIVNDFQKGDIAEGYSVSREKKESFPLTVTSAQKNPTAFYLCASSEDSTNHFTDTQYFGPGTRLTVL.

This clone was recorded a few times. The V and J genes are TRBV10-3 and TRBJ2-3; D possibly corresponds to TRBD2 (6 bases). Germline V lookup: CDR1 ENHRY, CDR2 SYGVKD. The CDR3 runs to 15 residues. V dropped 6 bases and J dropped 0 bases, with 13 bases sitting between them. CDR3 sequence: CAISSGTRSTDTQYF. The CDR3, as DNA: TGTGCCATCAGCTCCGGGACTCGGAGCACAGATACGCAGTATTTT.

Concerning this clone itself: This same CDR3 is encoded by further DNA sequences in the sample. V and J are TRBV3-1 (or the pseudogene TRBV3-2) and TRBJ2-3, with D possibly TRBD2 on 5 matching bases. Between the trimmed V and J ends, which lost 0 bases and 0 bases, there was a span of 13 bases. Germline lookup yields CDR1 LGHDT and CDR2 YNNKEL (reference sequence). There are 17 residues in the CDR3. The CDR3 protein is CASSQDLAGGSTDTQYF. The CDR3 region has the DNA TGTGCCAGCAGCCAAGATTTGGCAGGAGGAAGCACAGATACGCAGTATTTT.

The chain employs TRBV19 and TRBJ1-1; D is undetermined. V lost 0 bases to trimming and J lost 1 base, with 6 bases between them. This CDR3 has 14 amino acids. CDR1 and CDR2 from the germline V gene are LNHDA and SQIVND (reference sequence). CDR3 region: CASSIDLPNTEAFF. The CDR3 region has the DNA TGTGCCAGTAGTATAGATCTCCCGAACACTGAAGCTTTCTTT.

In its sample, this clone was seen a few times. This sequence joins TRBV18 and TRBJ1-5; 7 bases match TRBD1. V lost 1 base and J lost 4; bases outside the gene matches: 13. Germline V gene sequence: CDR1 KGHSH, CDR2 LQKENI. CDR3 length: 18 amino acids. CDR3 coding DNA: TGTGCCAGCTCACCACTTCAATCAGGGGGGTTAATGAATCAGCCCCAGCATTTT. The encoded protein is CASSPLQSGGLMNQPQHF.